This T cell receptor (beta chain) was captured by sequencing in a study of T cell changes during pregnancy in multiple sclerosis. With 5 bases removed from V and 0 bases from J, the gap between germline ends came to 19 bases. This CDR3 is 17 amino acids long. CDR1 is SEHNR, CDR2 FQNEAQ, per germline (reference sequence). Assay: immunoSEQ multiplex PCR; the TCRdb copy retains only in-frame clones and omits some. Of approximately 88,000 clones in the sample, roughly 93% were seen once. Specimen: peripheral blood, collected in the third trimester of pregnancy. This receptor was obtained from a female donor with multiple sclerosis, enrolled in a pregnancy study. This chain links TRBV7-9 with TRBJ1-1, with a possible D match to TRBD1 (6 bases). The CDR3 coding sequence is TGTGCCAGCAGCGTGGGTTGGGGCAGGGGTCTGAACACTGAAGCTTTCTTT. Translated: CASSVGWGRGLNTEAFF.